This TCR beta chain emerged from a study of blood T cell repertoires in COVID-19. The overall study: Material from acute and convalescent COVID-19 was sourced from the United States, Italy and Spain.

The sample holds one count of this clone. The CDR3 covers 15 residues. Trimming took off 3 bases at V and 5 bases at J, with 16 bases between the two ends. Germline V lookup: CDR1 MNHEY, CDR2 SMNVEV (reference sequence). The protocol was immunoSEQ multiplex PCR, while the TCRdb copy is restricted to in-frame clones and leaves out a portion. The table has about 270,000 clones, approximately 90% seen once. Cohort 3 recovered donors had two negative PCRs, clearance, or symptom resolution. The receptor was derived from a woman aged 18 to 35 who had recovered from COVID-19. The chain joins TRBV27 to TRBJ1-1; weak D call: TRBD1 (6 bases). The sequenced sample consisted of PBMCs or T cells enriched from blood (not recorded which). The CDR3, as DNA: TGTGCCAGCAGTTTGGGGGTTTCAGGGGTGACTGAAGCTTTCTTT. It translates to CASSLGVSGVTEAFF.